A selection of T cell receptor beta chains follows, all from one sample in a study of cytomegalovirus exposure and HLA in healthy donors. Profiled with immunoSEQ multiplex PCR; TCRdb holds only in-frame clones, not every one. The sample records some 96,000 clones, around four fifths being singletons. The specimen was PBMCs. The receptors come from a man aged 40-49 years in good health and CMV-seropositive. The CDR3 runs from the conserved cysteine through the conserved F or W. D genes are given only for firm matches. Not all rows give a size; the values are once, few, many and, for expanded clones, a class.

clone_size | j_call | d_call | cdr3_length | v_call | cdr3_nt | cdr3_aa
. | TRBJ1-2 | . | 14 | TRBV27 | TGTGCCAGCAGTTCCGGGACACCCTACTATGGCTACACCTTC | CASSSGTPYYGYTF
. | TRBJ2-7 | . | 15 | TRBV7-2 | TGTGCCAGCAGCCTAGTGGCGGCGGGGCCCTACGAGCAGTACTTC | CASSLVAAGPYEQYF
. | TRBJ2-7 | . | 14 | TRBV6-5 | TGTGCCAGCAACCGAATCGGAGCTTCCTACGAGCAGTACTTC | CASNRIGASYEQYF
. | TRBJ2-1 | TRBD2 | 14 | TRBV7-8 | TGTGCCAGCAGCTTAATACTAGCGGGATACGAGCAGTTCTTC | CASSLILAGYEQFF
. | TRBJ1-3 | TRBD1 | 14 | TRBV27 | TGTGCCAGCAAAGAGAGGACAGGGGCAAACACCATATATTTT | CASKERTGANTIYF
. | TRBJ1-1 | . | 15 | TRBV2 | TGTGCCAGCAGTGAATCGCTAGGGGGGGGCCCTGAAGCTTTCTTT | CASSESLGGGPEAFF
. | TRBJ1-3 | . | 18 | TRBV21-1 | TGTGCCAGCAGCAAAGTGGTGGGAGGTACTTACCTAGGAAACACCATATATTTT | CASSKVVGGTYLGNTIYF
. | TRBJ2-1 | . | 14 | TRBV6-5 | TGTGCCAGCAGTAGACAGGGTGGGAGGTATGAGCAGTTCTTC | CASSRQGGRYEQFF
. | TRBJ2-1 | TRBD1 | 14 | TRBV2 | TGTGCCAGCAGTGGGACAGGGGGGGAAAATGAGCAGTTCTTC | CASSGTGGENEQFF
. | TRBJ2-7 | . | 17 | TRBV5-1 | TGCGCCAGCAGTTTGGGCTTTGGGGTGGGAGGAACCTACGAGCAGTACTTC | CASSLGFGVGGTYEQYF
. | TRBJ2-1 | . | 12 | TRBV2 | TGTGCCAGCAGGGACATTGACAATGAGCAGTTCTTC | CASRDIDNEQFF
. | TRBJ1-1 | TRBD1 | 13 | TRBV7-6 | TGTGCCAGCAGCGCCGGGACAGAAACTGAAGCTTTCTTT | CASSAGTETEAFF
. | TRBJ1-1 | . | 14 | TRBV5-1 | TGCGCCAGCAGCTTGTCCACAGGGAACACTGAAGCTTTCTTT | CASSLSTGNTEAFF
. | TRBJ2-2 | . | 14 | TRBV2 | TGTGCCAGCAGTCGAATGGCCAACACCGGGGAGCTGTTTTTT | CASSRMANTGELFF
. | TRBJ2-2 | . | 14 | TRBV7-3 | TGTGCCAGCAGCTCACAGGGAGGGGCCGGGGAGCTGTTTTTT | CASSSQGGAGELFF
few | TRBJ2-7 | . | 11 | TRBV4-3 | TGCGCCAGCAGCCAACGCGGACAGCTGCACTTC | CASSQRGQLHF
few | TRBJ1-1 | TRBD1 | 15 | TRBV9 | TGTGCCAGCAGCGCCGACGGGACAGGGTCGACTGAAGCTTTCTTT | CASSADGTGSTEAFF
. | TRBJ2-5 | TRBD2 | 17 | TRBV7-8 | TGTGCCAGCAGGTTTTTCGAGCGGGAGTTTAGGGTTCAGACCCAGTACTTC | CASRFFEREFRVQTQYF
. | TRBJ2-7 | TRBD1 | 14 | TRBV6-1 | TGTGCCAGCAGGGCCGGGACAGGGGGCGCGGGGCAGTACTTC | CASRAGTGGAGQYF
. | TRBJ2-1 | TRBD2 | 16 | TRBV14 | TGTGCCAGCAGCCTAGCACTAGCGGGGCCACACAATGAGCAGTTCTTC | CASSLALAGPHNEQFF
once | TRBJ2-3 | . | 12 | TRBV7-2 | TGTGCCAGCAGCCCCCGGGGTCGGGCGCAGTATTTT | CASSPRGRAQYF
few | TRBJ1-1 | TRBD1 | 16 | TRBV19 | TGTGCCAGTACCCCGGGACAGGGACGAGGGGACACTGAAGCTTTCTTT | CASTPGQGRGDTEAFF
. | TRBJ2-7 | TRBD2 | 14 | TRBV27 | TGTGCCAGCAGTTTTGGGCTAGCGGGCAACGAGCAGTACTTC | CASSFGLAGNEQYF
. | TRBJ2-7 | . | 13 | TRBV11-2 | TGTGCCAGCAGCTTGGGACTGGGGAACGAGCAGTACTTC | CASSLGLGNEQYF
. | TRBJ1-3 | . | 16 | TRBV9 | TGTGCCAGCAGCTTTACCGCCGCAGGGTACGGAAACACCATATATTTT | CASSFTAAGYGNTIYF
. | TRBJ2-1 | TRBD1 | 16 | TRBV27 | TGTGCCAGCAGTCCTTCGGACAGGGGGCCGTACAATGAGCAGTTCTTC | CASSPSDRGPYNEQFF
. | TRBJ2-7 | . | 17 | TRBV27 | TGTGCCAGCAGTTTATTCTCCCCGGCCATTGGGGACAACGAGCAGTACTTC | CASSLFSPAIGDNEQYF
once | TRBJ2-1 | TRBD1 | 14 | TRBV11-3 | TGTGCCAGCAGCTTCAGGGGGCCTTACAATGAGCAGTTCTTC | CASSFRGPYNEQFF
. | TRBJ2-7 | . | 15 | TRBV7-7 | TGTGCTAGCAGTCGCAAGCGGTCGAGCTCCTACGAGCAGTACTTC | CASSRKRSSSYEQYF
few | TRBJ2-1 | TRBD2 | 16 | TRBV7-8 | TGTGCCAGCAGCTTAGTATTTAGCGGGAGTAGGCATGAGCAGTTCTTC | CASSLVFSGSRHEQFF
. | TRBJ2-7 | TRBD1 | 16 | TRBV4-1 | TGCGCCAGCAGCCAAGCGGGGACAGGCAAAGACTACGAGCAGTACTTC | CASSQAGTGKDYEQYF
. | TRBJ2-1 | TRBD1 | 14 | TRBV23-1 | TGCGCCAGCAGTCTCTTGACAGGGGGAGATGAGCAGTTCTTC | CASSLLTGGDEQFF
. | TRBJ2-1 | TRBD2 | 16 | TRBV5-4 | TGTGCCAGCAGCTTGGCCGGGGGGTTAGTGGGCAATGAGCAGTTCTTC | CASSLAGGLVGNEQFF
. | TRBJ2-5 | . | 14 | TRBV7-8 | TGTGCCAGCAGCGCGGGGCCGTTTCGGGAGACCCAGTACTTC | CASSAGPFRETQYF
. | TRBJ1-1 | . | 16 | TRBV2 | TGTGCCAGCATAGAACGAGCAGGAGGTATGAACACTGAAGCTTTCTTT | CASIERAGGMNTEAFF
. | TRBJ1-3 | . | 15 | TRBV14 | TGTGCCAGCAGCCTCCTGACAAAAACTGGAAACACCATATATTTT | CASSLLTKTGNTIYF
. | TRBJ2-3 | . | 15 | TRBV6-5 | TGTGCCAGCAGCCCTGTAACAAGGGGGACAGATACGCAGTATTTT | CASSPVTRGTDTQYF
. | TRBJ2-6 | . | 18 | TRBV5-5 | TGTGCCAGCAGCTTGGAGCAGGAGGGCCCGCCTGGGGCCAACGTCCTGACTTTC | CASSLEQEGPPGANVLTF
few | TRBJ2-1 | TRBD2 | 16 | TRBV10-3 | TGTGCCATCAGTGCGGTTCCGGGACTAGCGGGGGGCGCGCAGTTCTTC | CAISAVPGLAGGAQFF
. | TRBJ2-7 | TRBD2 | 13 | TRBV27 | TGTGCCAGCAGCCGCTGGGGGGGTCGGGAGCAGTACTTC | CASSRWGGREQYF
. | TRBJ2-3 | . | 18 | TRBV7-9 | TGTGCCAGCAGCCAAGCGTGGCAGGGGCGATTCAGCACAGATACGCAGTATTTT | CASSQAWQGRFSTDTQYF
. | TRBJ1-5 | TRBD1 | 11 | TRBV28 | TGTGCCAGCAGTGGCAGGGGGGCCCAGCATTTT | CASSGRGAQHF
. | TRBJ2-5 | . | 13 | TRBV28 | TGTGCCATCTTAGGGGTACTATCAGAGACCCAGTACTTC | CAILGVLSETQYF
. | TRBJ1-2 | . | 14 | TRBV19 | TGTGCCAGTAGTCCGCCGGGTACTTGGGATGGCTACACCTTC | CASSPPGTWDGYTF
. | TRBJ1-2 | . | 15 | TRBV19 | TGTGCCAGTAGTATCCCGGACAGAGAAAGCTATGGCTACACCTTC | CASSIPDRESYGYTF
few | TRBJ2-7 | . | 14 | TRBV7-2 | TGTGCCAGCAGCTTGCAGGGAATGGGCTACGAGCAGTACTTC | CASSLQGMGYEQYF
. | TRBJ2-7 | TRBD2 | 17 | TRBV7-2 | TGTGCCAGCAGCTTAGAGTGGCTAGCGGGAGGGCCGGGGGAGCAGTACTTC | CASSLEWLAGGPGEQYF
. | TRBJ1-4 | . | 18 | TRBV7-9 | TGTGCCAGCAGCTTAGATTCAGGACAGAGAACAACTAATGAAAAACTGTTTTTT | CASSLDSGQRTTNEKLFF